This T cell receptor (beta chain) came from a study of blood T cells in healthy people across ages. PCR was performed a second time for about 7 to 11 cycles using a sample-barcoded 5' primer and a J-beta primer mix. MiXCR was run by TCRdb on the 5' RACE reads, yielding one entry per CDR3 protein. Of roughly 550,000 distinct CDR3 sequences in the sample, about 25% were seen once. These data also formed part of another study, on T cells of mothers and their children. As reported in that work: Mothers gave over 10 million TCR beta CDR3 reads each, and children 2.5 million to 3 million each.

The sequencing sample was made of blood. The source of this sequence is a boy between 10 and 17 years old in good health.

In DNA, the CDR3 is TGTGCCACCAGTGAATCTGGCCCGGGAGACCCATTCTACGAGCAGTACTTC. Protein sequence: CATSESGPGDPFYEQYF. The chain is built from TRBV24-1 and TRBJ2-5; D perhaps matches TRBD2 (6 bases). The closer fit of TRBJ2-7 to the DNA end suggests the J call may be wrong. The CDR3 has 17 residues. In germline, CDR1 is KGHDR, CDR2 SFDVKD.